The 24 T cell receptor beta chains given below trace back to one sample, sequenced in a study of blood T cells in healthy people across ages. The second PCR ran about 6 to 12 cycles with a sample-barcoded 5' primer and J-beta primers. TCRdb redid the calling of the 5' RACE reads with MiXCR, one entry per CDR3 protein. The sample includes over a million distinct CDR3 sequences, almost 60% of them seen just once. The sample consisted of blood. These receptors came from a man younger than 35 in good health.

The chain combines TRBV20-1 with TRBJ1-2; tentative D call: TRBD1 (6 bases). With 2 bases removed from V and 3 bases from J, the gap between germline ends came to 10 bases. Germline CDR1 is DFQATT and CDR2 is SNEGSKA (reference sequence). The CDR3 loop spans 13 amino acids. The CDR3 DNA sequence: TGCAGTGCTAGATCACAGGGACACTATGGCTACACCTTC. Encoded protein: CSARSQGHYGYTF.

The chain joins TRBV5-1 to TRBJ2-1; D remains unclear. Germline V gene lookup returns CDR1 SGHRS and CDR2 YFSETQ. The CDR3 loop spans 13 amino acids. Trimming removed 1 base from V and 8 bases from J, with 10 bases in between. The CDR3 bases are TGCGCCAGCAGCTTGAGGCTAGGCGATGAGCAGTTCTTC. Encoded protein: CASSLRLGDEQFF.

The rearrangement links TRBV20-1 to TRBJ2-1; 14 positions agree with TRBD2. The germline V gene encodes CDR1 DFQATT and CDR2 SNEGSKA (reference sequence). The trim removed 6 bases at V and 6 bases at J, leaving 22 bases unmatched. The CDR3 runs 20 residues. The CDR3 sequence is CSARHLTGTSGGIYSNEQFF. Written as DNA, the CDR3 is TGCAGTGCGAGACATCTAACCGGGACTAGCGGGGGCATCTACTCCAATGAGCAGTTCTTC.

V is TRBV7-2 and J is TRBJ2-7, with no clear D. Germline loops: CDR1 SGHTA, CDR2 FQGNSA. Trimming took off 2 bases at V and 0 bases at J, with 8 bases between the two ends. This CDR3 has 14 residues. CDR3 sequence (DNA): TGTGCCAGCAGCTTAAGGTTCAGCTCCTACGAGCAGTACTTC. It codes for CASSLRFSSYEQYF.

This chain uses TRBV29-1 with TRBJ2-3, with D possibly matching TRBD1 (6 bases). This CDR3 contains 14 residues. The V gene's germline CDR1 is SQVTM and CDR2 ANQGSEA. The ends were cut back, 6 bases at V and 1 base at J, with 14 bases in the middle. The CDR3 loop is CSVPGGGGTDTQYF. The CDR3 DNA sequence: TGCAGCGTCCCCGGTGGGGGCGGCACAGATACGCAGTATTTT.

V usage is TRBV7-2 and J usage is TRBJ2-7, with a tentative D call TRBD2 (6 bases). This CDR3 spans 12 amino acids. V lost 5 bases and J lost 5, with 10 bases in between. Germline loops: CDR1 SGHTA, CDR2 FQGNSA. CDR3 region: CASSARRDEQYF. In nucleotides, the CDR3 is TGTGCCAGCAGCGCGCGGAGGGACGAGCAGTACTTC.

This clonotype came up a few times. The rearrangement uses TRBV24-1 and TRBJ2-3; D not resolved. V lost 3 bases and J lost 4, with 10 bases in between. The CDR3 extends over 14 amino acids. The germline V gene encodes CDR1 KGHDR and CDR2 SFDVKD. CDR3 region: CATSDITTPDTQYF. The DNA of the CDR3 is TGTGCCACCAGTGATATTACGACCCCAGATACGCAGTATTTT.

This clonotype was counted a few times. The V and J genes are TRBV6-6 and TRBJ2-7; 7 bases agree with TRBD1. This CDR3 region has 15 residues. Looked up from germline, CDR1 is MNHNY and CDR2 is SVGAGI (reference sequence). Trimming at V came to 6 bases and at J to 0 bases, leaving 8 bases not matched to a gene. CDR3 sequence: CASRLPGQFSYEQYF. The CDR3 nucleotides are TGTGCCAGCAGACTCCCGGGACAGTTCTCCTACGAGCAGTACTTC.

The DNA for the CDR3 is TGTGCCAGCAGCGCCCTCGGACAGGGAATGGGCGAGCAGTACTTC. Protein: CASSALGQGMGEQYF. The chain has TRBV7-8 and TRBJ2-4; TRBD1 matches 8 bases. The J call may be incorrect, as the DNA end agrees better with TRBJ2-7. The CDR3 contains 15 residues. Germline V gives CDR1 SGHVS, CDR2 FQNEAQ.

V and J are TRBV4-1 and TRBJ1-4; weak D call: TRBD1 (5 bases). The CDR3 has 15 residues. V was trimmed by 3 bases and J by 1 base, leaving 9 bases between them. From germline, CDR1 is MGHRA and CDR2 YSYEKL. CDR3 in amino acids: CASSQAGLTNEKLFF. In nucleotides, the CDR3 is TGCGCCAGCAGCCAGGCAGGGTTAACTAATGAAAAACTGTTTTTT.

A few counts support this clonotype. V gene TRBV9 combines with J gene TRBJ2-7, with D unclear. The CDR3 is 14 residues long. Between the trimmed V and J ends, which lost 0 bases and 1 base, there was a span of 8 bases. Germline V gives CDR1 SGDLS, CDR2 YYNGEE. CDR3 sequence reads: CASSVDTTSYEQYF. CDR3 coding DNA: TGTGCCAGCAGCGTAGATACTACTTCCTACGAGCAGTACTTC.

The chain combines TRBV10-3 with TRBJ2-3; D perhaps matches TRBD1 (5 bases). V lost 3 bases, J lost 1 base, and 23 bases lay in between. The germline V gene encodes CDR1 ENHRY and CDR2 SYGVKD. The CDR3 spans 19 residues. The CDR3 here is CAISDFGRPVRDRTDTQYF. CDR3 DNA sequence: TGTGCCATCAGTGACTTCGGACGCCCGGTCAGGGATCGCACAGATACGCAGTATTTT.

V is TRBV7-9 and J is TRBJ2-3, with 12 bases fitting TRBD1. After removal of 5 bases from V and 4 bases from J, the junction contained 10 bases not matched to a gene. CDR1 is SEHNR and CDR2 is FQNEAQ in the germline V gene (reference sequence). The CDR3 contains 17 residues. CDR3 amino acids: CASSPRWGQGASDTQYF. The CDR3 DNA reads TGTGCCAGCAGCCCCCGGTGGGGACAGGGGGCTTCAGATACGCAGTATTTT.

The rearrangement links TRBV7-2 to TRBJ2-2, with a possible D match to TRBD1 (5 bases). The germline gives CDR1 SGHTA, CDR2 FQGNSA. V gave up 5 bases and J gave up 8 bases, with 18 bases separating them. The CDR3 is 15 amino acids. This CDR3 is CASSPSTGRSGELFF. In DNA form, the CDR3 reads TGTGCCAGCAGCCCGAGCACAGGCCGCAGTGGGGAGCTGTTTTTT.

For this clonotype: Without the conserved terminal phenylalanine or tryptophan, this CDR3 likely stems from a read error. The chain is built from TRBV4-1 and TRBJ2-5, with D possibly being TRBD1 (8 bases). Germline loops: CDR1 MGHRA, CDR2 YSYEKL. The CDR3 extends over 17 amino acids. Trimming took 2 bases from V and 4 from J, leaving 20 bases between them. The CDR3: CASSQLGGTGIRETQYS. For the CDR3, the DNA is TGCGCCAGCAGCCAATTGGGAGGGACAGGAATCCGAGAGACCCAGTACTCC.

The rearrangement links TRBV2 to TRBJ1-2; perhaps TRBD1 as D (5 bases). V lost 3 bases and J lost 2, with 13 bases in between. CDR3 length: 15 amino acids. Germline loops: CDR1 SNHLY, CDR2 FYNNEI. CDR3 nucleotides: TGTGCCAGCAGTGACAGGGAGATGGAGAACTATGGCTACACCTTC. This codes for CASSDREMENYGYTF.

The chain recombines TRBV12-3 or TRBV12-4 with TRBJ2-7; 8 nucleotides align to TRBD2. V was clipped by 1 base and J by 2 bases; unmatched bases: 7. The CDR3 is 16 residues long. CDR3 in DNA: TGTGCCAGCAGTTTAGGCGGGAGGCTAGCCCCCTACGAGCAGTACTTC. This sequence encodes CASSLGGRLAPYEQYF.

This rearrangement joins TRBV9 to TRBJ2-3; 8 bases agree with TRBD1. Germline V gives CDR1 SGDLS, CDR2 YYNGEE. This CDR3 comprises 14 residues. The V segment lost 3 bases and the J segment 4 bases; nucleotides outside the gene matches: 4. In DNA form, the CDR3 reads TGTGCCAGCAGCGCCGACAGGGGAGCAGATACGCAGTATTTT. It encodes CASSADRGADTQYF.

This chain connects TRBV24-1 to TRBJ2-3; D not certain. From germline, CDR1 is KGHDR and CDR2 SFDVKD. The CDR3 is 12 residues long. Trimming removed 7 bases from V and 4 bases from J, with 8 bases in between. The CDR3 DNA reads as TGTGCCACCAGAGGTATTTCAGATACGCAGTATTTT. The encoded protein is CATRGISDTQYF.

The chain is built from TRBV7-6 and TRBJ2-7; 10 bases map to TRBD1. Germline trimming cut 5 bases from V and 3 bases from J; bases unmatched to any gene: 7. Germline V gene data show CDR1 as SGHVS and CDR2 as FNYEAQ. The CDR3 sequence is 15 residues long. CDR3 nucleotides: TGTGCCAGCAGCATCAGGACAGGGGGATACTACGAGCAGTACTTC. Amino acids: CASSIRTGGYYEQYF.

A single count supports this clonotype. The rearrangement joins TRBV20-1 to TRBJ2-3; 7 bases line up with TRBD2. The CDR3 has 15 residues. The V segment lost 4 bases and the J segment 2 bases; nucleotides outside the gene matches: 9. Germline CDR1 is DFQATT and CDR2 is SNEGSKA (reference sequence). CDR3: CSAKVASGITDTQYF. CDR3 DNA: TGCAGTGCTAAGGTCGCCAGCGGGATCACAGATACGCAGTATTTT.

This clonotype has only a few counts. The CDR3 loop is CASSFRTGEQYF. The CDR3 bases are TGTGCCAGCAGCTTTCGGACTGGCGAGCAGTACTTC. The chain links TRBV7-9 to TRBJ2-7; D possibly corresponds to TRBD2 (5 bases). Germline CDR1 SEHNR, CDR2 FQNEAQ (reference sequence). This CDR3 region has 12 residues. V was clipped by 3 bases and J by 6 bases, with 9 bases between them.

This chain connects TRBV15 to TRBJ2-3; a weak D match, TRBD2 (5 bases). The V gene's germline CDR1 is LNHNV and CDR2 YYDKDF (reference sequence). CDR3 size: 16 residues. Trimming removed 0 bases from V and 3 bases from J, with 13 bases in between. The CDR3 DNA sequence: TGTGCCACCAGCAGAGATAAGGGAGCAGGAACAGATACGCAGTATTTT. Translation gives CATSRDKGAGTDTQYF.

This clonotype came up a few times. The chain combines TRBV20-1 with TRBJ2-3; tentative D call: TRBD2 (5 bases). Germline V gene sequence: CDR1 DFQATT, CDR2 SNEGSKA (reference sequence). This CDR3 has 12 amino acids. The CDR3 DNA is TGCAGCCCCACTAGTAACGCAGATACGCAGTATTTT. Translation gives CSPTSNADTQYF.